This entry describes one T cell receptor beta chain. What it binds is unknown. In every case, the donor was a healthy Caucasian. V gave up 4 bases and J gave up 6 bases, with 9 bases separating them. The CDR3 contains 13 residues. This entry belongs to a study of identical twins. Study results and caveats: Memory repertoires showed no such pattern, whereas abundant cord blood beta clonotypes carried fewer insertions.

TCRdb recomputed calls from the 5' RACE reads with MiXCR, one row per CDR3 protein. The sample has around 960,000 distinct CDR3 sequences, roughly 12% seen once. This same sample was also taken into another study, of yellow fever vaccine responses in identical twins.

This rearrangement joins TRBV12-3 or TRBV12-4 to TRBJ2-2; D call uncertain. This receptor was taken from a woman between 18 and 29 years old in good health. Sequencing input: PBMCs. CDR3 DNA: TGTGCCAGCAGTTATGTGGGTGCCGGGGAGCTGTTTTTT. This codes for CASSYVGAGELFF.